This T cell receptor beta chain was identified during a study of vaccination effects on CD4 cells after COVID-19. Some clones are missing from TCRdb's copy, which holds only in-frame ones; the method was immunoSEQ multiplex PCR. The data contain 25,000 to 30,000 clones, roughly 74% of them singletons. In the case of this clone: Antigen: not known.

The germline V gene encodes CDR1 SEHNR and CDR2 FQNEAQ (reference sequence). With 5 bases removed from V and 1 base from J, the gap between germline ends came to 14 bases. The CDR3 consists of 15 residues. Under the ViraFEST assay, PBMC were stimulated with viral peptide pools so that antigen-specific CD4+ T cells expanded. Sequencing was performed afterwards. Culturing for around eleven days preceded CD4+ T cell isolation. Two-dose BNT162b2 or mRNA-1273 vaccination was given to participants. This receptor was obtained from a human donor who received a COVID-19 vaccine. V and J are TRBV7-9 and TRBJ2-5; D not resolved. Material: CD4+ T cells from PBMCs cultured with HCoV-OC43 spike peptides, obtained after COVID-19 vaccination. Subset indicated: HCoV-OC43 spike overlapping peptide pool stimulation. The CDR3 is CASSRSGYSQETQYF. The CDR3 DNA reads as TGTGCCAGCAGCCGGAGTGGGTACAGCCAAGAGACCCAGTACTTC.